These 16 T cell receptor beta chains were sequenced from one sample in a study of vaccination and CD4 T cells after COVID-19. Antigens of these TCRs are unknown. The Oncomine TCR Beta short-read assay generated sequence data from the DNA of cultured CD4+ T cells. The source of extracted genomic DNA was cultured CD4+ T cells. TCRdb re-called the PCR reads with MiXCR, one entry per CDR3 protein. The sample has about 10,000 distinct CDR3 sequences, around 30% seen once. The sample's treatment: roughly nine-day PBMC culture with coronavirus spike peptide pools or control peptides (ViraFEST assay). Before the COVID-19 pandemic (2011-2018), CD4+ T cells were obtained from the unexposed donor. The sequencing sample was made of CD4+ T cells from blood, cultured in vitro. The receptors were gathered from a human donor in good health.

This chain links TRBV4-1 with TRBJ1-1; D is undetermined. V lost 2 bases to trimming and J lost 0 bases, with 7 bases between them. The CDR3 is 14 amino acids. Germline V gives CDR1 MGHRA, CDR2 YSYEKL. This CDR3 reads CASSQQRLNTEAFF. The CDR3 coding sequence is TGCGCCAGCAGCCAACAGAGGTTGAACACTGAAGCTTTCTTT.

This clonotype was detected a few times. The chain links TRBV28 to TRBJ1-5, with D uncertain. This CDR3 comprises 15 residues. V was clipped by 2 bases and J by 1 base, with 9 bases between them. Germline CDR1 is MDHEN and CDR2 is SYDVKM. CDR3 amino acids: CASSLSPESNQPQHF. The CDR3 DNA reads TGTGCCAGCAGTTTAAGCCCCGAGAGCAATCAGCCCCAGCATTTT.

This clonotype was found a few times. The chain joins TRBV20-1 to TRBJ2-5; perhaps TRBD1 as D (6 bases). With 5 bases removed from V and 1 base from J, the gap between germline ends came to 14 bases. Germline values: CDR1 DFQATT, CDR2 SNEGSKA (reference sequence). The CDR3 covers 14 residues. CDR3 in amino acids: CSAQRGTTQETQYF. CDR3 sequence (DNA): TGCAGTGCTCAAAGAGGGACAACCCAAGAGACCCAGTACTTC.

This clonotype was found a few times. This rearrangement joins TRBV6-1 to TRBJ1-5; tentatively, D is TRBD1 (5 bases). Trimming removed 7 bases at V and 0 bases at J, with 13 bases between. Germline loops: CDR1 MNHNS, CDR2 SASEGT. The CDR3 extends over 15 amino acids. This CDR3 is CASKGTILSNQPQHF. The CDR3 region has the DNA TGTGCCAGCAAGGGGACCATACTTAGCAATCAGCCCCAGCATTTT.

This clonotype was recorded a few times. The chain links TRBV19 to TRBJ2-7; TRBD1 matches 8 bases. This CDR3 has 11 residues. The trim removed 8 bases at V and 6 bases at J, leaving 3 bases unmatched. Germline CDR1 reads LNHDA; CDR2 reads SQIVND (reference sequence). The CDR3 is CASGQGGEQYF. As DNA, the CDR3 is TGTGCCAGTGGACAGGGAGGCGAGCAGTACTTC.

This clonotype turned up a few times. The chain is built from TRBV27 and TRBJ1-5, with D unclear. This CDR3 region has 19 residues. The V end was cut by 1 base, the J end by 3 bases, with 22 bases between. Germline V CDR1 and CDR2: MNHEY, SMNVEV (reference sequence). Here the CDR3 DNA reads TGTGCCAGCAGTTTATTTAGTAACCCCTCTATCCGGAACAATCAGCCCCAGCATTTT. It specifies CASSLFSNPSIRNNQPQHF.

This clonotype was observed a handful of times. CDR3 sequence reads: CASSTQGTSSYEQYF. CDR3 in DNA: TGTGCCAGCAGTACACAGGGGACAAGCTCCTACGAGCAGTACTTC. V gene TRBV28 combines with J gene TRBJ2-7; 7 bases agree with TRBD1. Trimming took 5 bases from V and 0 from J; bases not matched to a gene: 7. This CDR3 is 15 amino acids long. Germline V lookup: CDR1 MDHEN, CDR2 SYDVKM.

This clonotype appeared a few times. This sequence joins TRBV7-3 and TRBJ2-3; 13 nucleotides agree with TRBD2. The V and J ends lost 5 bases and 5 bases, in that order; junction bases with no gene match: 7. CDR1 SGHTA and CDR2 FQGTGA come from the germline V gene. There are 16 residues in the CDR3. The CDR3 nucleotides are TGTGCCAGCAGCCTACTAGCGGGAGGGCTGAGAGATACGCAGTATTTT. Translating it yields CASSLLAGGLRDTQYF.

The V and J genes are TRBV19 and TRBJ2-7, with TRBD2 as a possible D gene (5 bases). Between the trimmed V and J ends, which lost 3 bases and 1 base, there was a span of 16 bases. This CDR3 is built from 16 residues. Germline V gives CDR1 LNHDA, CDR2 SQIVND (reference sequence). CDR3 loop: CASSIRQIGSSYEQYF. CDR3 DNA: TGTGCCAGTAGTATCCGGCAAATAGGGAGTTCCTACGAGCAGTACTTC.

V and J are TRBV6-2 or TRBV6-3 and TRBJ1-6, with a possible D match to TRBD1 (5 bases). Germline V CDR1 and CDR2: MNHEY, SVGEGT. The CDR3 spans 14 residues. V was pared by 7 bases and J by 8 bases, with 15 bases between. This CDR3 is CASTPSGGDSPLHF. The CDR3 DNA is TGTGCCAGCACCCCCTCGGGAGGGGATTCACCCCTCCACTTT.

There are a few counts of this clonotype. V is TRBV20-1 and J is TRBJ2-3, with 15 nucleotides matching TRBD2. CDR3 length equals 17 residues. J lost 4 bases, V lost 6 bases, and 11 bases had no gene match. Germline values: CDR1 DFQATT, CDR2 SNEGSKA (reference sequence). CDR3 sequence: CSAPGGLAGGVADTQYF. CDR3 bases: TGCAGTGCCCCAGGGGGACTAGCGGGAGGCGTCGCAGATACGCAGTATTTT.

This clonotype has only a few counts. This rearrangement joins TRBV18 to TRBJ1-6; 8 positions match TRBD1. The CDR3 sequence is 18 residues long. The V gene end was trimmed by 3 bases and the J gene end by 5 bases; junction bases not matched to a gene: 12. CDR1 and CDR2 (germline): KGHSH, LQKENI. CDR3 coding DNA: TGTGCCAGCTCACCCACCATAGGAGCGACAGGGGATAATTCACCCCTCCACTTT. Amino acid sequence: CASSPTIGATGDNSPLHF.

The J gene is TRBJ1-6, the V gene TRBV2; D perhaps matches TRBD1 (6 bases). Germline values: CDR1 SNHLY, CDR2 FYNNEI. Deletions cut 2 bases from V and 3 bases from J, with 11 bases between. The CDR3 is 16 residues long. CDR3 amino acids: CASSERGGHYNSPLHF. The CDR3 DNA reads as TGTGCCAGCAGTGAACGGGGGGGACACTATAATTCACCCCTCCACTTT.

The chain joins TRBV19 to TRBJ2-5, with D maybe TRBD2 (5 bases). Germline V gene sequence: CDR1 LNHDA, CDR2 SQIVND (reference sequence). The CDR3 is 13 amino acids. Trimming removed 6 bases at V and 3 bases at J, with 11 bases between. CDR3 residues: CASRLRREETQYF. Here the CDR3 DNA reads TGTGCCAGTAGATTGAGGCGGGAAGAGACCCAGTACTTC. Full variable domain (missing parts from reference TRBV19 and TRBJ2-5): DGGITQSPKYLFRKEGQNVTLSCEQNLNHDAMYWYRQDPGQGLRLIYYSQIVNDFQKGDIAEGYSVSREKKESFPLTVTSAQKNPTAFYLCASRLRREETQYFGPGTRLLVL.

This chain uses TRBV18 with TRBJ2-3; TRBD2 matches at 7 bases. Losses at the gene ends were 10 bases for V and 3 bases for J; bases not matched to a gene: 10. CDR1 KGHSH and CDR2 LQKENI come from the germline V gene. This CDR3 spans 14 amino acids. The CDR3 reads CATHGEGRTDTQYF. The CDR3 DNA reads TGTGCCACCCACGGGGAGGGGAGAACAGATACGCAGTATTTT.

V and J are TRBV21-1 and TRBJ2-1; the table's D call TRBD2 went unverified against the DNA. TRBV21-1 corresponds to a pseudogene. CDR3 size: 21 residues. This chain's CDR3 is CASSKQGLQGRAGEGYNEQFF. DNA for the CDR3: TGTGCCAGCAGCAAACAGGGACTCCAGGGGAGGGCGGGAGAGGGGTACAATGAGCAGTTCTTC.